These 15 T cell receptor beta chains share one sample of origin, sequenced in a study of post-analysis software for immune sequencing data (dated by TCRdb to the mid-2010s). Results the study describes overall, beyond this receptor: Patients showed significantly higher frequencies than controls for a handful of TRBV segments, among them TRBV5-6, TRBV5-1 and TRBV20-1.

The library was made by PCR. Instrument on record: Illumina HiSeq 2500. Unique molecular identifiers were incorporated into TCR beta cDNA libraries to reduce PCR and sequencing biases. TCRdb reworked the public reads: Q25 trimming with fastp, MiXCR clone assembly, productive beta chains retained. Duplicate CDR3 protein sequences are folded into a single record with the most common DNA and genes. The sample table shows roughly 180,000 distinct CDR3 sequences, and 30% are seen once. The top ten constitute more than 1.3% of the sample. These receptors' targets are unknown. The sequencing sample was made of blood. All receptors derive from a girl between 5 and 17 years old with multiple sclerosis.

The rearrangement joins TRBV5-6 to TRBJ2-3; perhaps D is TRBD1 or TRBD2 (6 bases each). Germline loops: CDR1 SGHDT, CDR2 YYEEEE. V lost 3 bases and J lost 7, with 24 bases in between. The CDR3 contains 17 residues. The DNA for the CDR3 is TGTGCCAGCAGCTCGAGGAGGGGGGAGGACGCTACAAATACGCAGTATTTT. This translates into CASSSRRGEDATNTQYF.

This clonotype has just a few counts. The V call is TRBV27, the J call TRBJ1-1; 8 nucleotides align to TRBD1. In germline, CDR1 is MNHEY, CDR2 SMNVEV (reference sequence). With V trimmed by 6 bases and J by 5 bases, 5 bases remained unmatched. This CDR3 contains 13 residues. The CDR3 sequence is CASRDREATEAFF. In nucleotides, the CDR3 is TGTGCCAGCAGGGACAGGGAGGCTACTGAAGCTTTCTTT.

This clonotype came up many times. The rearrangement joins TRBV6-5 to TRBJ2-1; D remains unclear. Trimming removed 0 bases at V and 8 bases at J, with 5 bases between. The germline V gene has CDR1 MNHEY and CDR2 SVGAGI. The CDR3 has 12 amino acids. For the CDR3, the DNA is TGTGCCAGCAGTTACTCTAAGTATGAGCAGTTCTTC. Translation gives CASSYSKYEQFF.

Note on this clonotype: This may be a read error: a much more frequent sequence differs by one nucleotide. V is TRBV9 and J is TRBJ2-4; D unresolved. The J call may be wrong; the DNA end is better matched by TRBJ2-7. This CDR3 contains 12 residues. The germline gives CDR1 SGDLS, CDR2 YYNGEE. For the CDR3, the DNA is TGTGCCAGCAGCGTGTCTGGCTACGAGCAGTACTTC. Its translation is CASSVSGYEQYF.

This clonotype was recorded at least ten times. This rearrangement joins TRBV12-3 or TRBV12-4 to TRBJ2-3, with 11 positions matching TRBD2. CDR3 length: 17 residues. After removal of 3 bases from V and 5 bases from J, the junction contained 10 bases not matched to a gene. In DNA form, the CDR3 reads TGTGCCAGCAGTTTTGAACTAGCGGGAGTTGCGGGAGATACGCAGTATTTT. Its translation: CASSFELAGVAGDTQYF.

This clonotype turned up a few times. This CDR3 reads CASSKGTSGKETQYF. The CDR3 region has the DNA TGTGCCAGCAGCAAAGGGACTAGCGGGAAAGAGACCCAGTACTTC. The V call is TRBV21-1, the J call TRBJ2-5; the table's D call TRBD2 went unverified against the DNA. TRBV21-1 is labeled a pseudogene. The CDR3 runs 15 residues.

The table lists this clonotype with many counts. The chain has TRBV7-6 and TRBJ2-5; D uncertain. Germline CDR1 reads SGHVS; CDR2 reads FNYEAQ. The V end was cut by 5 bases, the J end by 5 bases, with 15 bases between. The CDR3 is 14 residues long. In DNA form, the CDR3 reads TGTGCCAGCAGCCTGAGACGGTTGGAGGAGACCCAGTACTTC. It translates to CASSLRRLEETQYF.

The table lists this clonotype with many counts. The CDR3 sequence: CASSQALAGVRTDTQYF. CDR3 nucleotide sequence: TGTGCCAGCAGCCAAGCCCTAGCGGGAGTTCGGACAGATACGCAGTATTTT. This chain uses TRBV3-1 with TRBJ2-3, with 10 bases aligning to TRBD2. In germline, CDR1 is LGHDT, CDR2 YNNKEL (reference sequence). The CDR3 is made up of 17 amino acids. V lost 1 base, J lost 3 bases, and 7 bases stayed unmatched.

The chain joins TRBV29-1 to TRBJ1-1; D gene ambiguous. The germline V and J ends were trimmed by 6 bases and 4 bases, with 12 bases remaining between them. There are 12 residues in the CDR3. Germline V CDR1 and CDR2: SQVTM, ANQGSEA. As DNA, the CDR3 is TGCAGCGTAGACATTCTGGGCACTGAAGCTTTCTTT. The encoded protein is CSVDILGTEAFF.

In its sample, this clonotype was seen many times. The chain recombines TRBV3-1 with TRBJ2-1, with 9 bases that match TRBD2. The trim removed 4 bases at V and 6 bases at J, leaving 10 bases unmatched. This CDR3 is 16 amino acids long. The germline V gene has CDR1 LGHDT and CDR2 YNNKEL (reference sequence). CDR3 loop: CASSLRTSDKPNEQFF. In DNA form, the CDR3 reads TGTGCCAGCAGCCTACGGACTAGCGACAAACCCAATGAGCAGTTCTTC.

This clonotype came up a few times. V usage is TRBV28 and J usage is TRBJ1-5; tentatively, D is TRBD1 (6 bases). The CDR3 loop spans 20 amino acids. The germline V gene encodes CDR1 MDHEN and CDR2 SYDVKM. Trimming cost V 2 bases and J 2 bases, with 25 bases left between them. CDR3 sequence reads: CASSLGRTVLKPYGNQPQHF. As DNA, the CDR3 is TGTGCCAGCAGTTTAGGACGGACAGTTTTGAAACCGTATGGCAATCAGCCCCAGCATTTT.

The chain couples TRBV7-8 to TRBJ1-4; possibly TRBD1 for D (6 bases). The CDR3 runs 14 residues. Trimming left V 0 bases short and J 5 bases short, with 7 bases between. CDR1 and CDR2 (germline): SGHVS, FQNEAQ. CDR3 DNA sequence: TGTGCCAGCAGCTTAGCGACAGGCAATGAAAAACTGTTTTTT. Its protein is CASSLATGNEKLFF.

This clonotype occurred a few times. The chain uses TRBV24-1 and TRBJ1-5; D call uncertain. Deletions cut 4 bases from V and 8 bases from J, with 11 bases between. The CDR3 is 13 residues long. Per the germline V gene, CDR1 is KGHDR and CDR2 is SFDVKD. For the CDR3, the DNA is TGTGCCACCAGTGACGGCGCGTTGGAGCCCCAGCATTTT. Amino acid sequence: CATSDGALEPQHF.

The chain recombines TRBV27 with TRBJ1-4; a possible D gene is TRBD1 (5 bases). V was cut by 3 bases and J by 4 bases, with 9 bases left in between. The CDR3 spans 14 residues. CDR1 MNHEY and CDR2 SMNVEV come from the germline V gene (reference sequence). CDR3 sequence: CASSFGDRNEKLFF. CDR3 sequence (DNA): TGTGCCAGCAGTTTCGGGGACCGTAATGAAAAACTGTTTTTT.

This clonotype was seen many times. J is TRBJ2-3 and V is TRBV4-1, with TRBD1 matching over 8 bases. CDR3 length equals 17 residues. V shed 2 bases and J 3 bases; nucleotides not matched to a gene: 10. CDR1 and CDR2 (germline): MGHRA, YSYEKL. CDR3 bases: TGCGCCAGCAGCCAATTCCACGGACAGGGTGGGACAGATACGCAGTATTTT. Encoded protein: CASSQFHGQGGTDTQYF.